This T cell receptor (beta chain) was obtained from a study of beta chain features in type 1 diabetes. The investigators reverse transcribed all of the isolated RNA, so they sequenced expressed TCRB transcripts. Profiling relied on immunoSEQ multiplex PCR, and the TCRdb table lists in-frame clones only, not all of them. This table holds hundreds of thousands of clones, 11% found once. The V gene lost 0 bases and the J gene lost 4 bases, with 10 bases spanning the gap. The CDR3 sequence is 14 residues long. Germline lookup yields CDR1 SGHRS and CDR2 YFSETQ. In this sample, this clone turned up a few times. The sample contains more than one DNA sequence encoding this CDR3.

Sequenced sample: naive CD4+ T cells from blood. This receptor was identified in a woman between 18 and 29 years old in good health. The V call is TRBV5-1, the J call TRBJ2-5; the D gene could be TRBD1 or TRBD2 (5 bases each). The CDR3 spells CASSLEGSGETQYF. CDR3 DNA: TGCGCCAGCAGCTTGGAGGGGAGCGGAGAGACCCAGTACTTC.